What follows are 9 T cell receptor beta chains derived from one specimen sequenced in a study of molecular identifiers for immune sequencing clone quantification. Via MiXCR, TCRdb re-called the PCR reads, giving one row per CDR3 protein. The sample lists about 640,000 distinct CDR3 sequences; 15% to 20% were seen once. Source material: naive CD8+ T cells from blood, with Jurkat cell RNA spiked in. Subset described: FACS-sorted CD8+CD4-CCR7+CD45RA+ naive T cells. These receptors came from a human donor in good health. Some libraries in this study had Jurkat cell RNA spiked in.

In its sample, this clonotype was seen many times. The chain couples TRBV19 to TRBJ1-4; 8 nucleotides line up with TRBD1. This CDR3 has 16 residues. Germline V gene sequence: CDR1 LNHDA, CDR2 SQIVND (reference sequence). After removal of 3 bases from V and 4 bases from J, the junction contained 7 bases not matched to a gene. The DNA for the CDR3 is TGTGCCAGTAGTATGCCGGGACAGGCGATTAATGAAAAACTGTTTTTT. Amino acids: CASSMPGQAINEKLFF.

In regard to this clonotype: A read error is possible here, since a much larger clone lies one base away. The chain recombines TRBV7-2 with TRBJ1-4, with D hard to call. CDR1 is SGHTA, CDR2 FQGNSA, per germline. The CDR3 totals 13 residues. The CDR3 DNA is TGTGCCAGCTGCACGGTTCCTAATGAAGAACTGTTTTTT. This encodes CASCTVPNEELFF.

There are many counts of this clonotype. The chain employs TRBV30 and TRBJ1-1, with 10 bases lining up with TRBD1. The CDR3 spans 15 residues. With V trimmed by 3 bases and J by 5 bases, 9 bases remained unmatched. Germline-derived CDR1 and CDR2 are GTSNPN and SVGIG (reference sequence). CDR3 nucleotide sequence: TGTGCCTGGAGAGCGGGCGACAGGGGGCGAACTGAAGCTTTCTTT. Protein product: CAWRAGDRGRTEAFF.

Worth noting for this clonotype: Given a much more abundant clone one base away, this may be a read error. V is TRBV6-5 and J is TRBJ2-1; the match to TRBD1 covers 9 bases. CDR1 and CDR2 (germline): MNHEY, SVGAGI. The CDR3 is made up of 15 amino acids. DNA for the CDR3: TGTGCCAGCAGCCACAGGGGGCTCTCCTACAGTGAGCAGTTCTTC. Translation: CASSHRGLSYSEQFF.

In its sample, this clonotype was seen a few times. The V and J genes are TRBV7-9 and TRBJ1-1, with 8 bases matching TRBD1. J gave up 6 bases and V 5 bases, and 11 bases lay outside the gene matches. Germline values: CDR1 SEHNR, CDR2 FQNEAQ (reference sequence). CDR3 size: 15 residues. The CDR3: CASSRGTGQYAEAFF. The CDR3 DNA reads as TGTGCCAGCAGCCGCGGGACAGGTCAGTACGCTGAAGCTTTCTTT.

Points on this clonotype: A much larger clone differs from this one at a single base, so this may be a read error. The CDR3 spells CASSLGIEGAADTQYF. The DNA for the CDR3 is TGTGCCAGCAGCTTAGGGATCGAGGGGGCCGCAGATACGCAGTATTTT. The rearrangement links TRBV13 to TRBJ2-3; 7 positions match TRBD1. From germline, CDR1 is PRHDT and CDR2 FYEKMQ (reference sequence). The V gene end was trimmed by 0 bases and the J gene end by 4 bases; junction bases not matched to a gene: 7. This CDR3 region has 16 residues.

This clonotype has just a few counts. J is TRBJ2-7 and V is TRBV6-2 or TRBV6-3; 9 positions match TRBD2. Germline lookup yields CDR1 MNHEY and CDR2 SVGEGT. With 1 base clipped from V and 4 bases from J, the junction kept 2 bases outside the gene matches. CDR3 length: 14 amino acids. The CDR3: CASSYFAGGYEQYF. CDR3 in DNA: TGTGCCAGCAGTTACTTTGCGGGAGGGTACGAGCAGTACTTC.

At least ten counts were recorded for this clonotype. The rearrangement links TRBV7-9 to TRBJ1-1; D possibly corresponds to TRBD1 (5 bases). The germline V gene encodes CDR1 SEHNR and CDR2 FQNEAQ (reference sequence). V dropped 8 bases and J dropped 2 bases, with 15 bases sitting between them. This CDR3 spans 14 amino acids. The CDR3 DNA reads TGTGCCAGCGACGGGGACCTTCTTAACACTGAAGCTTTCTTT. Amino acids: CASDGDLLNTEAFF.

This clonotype was seen ten or more times. CDR3 in DNA: TGTGCCAGCAGTTACTCAGACAGTTACAATGAGCAGTTCTTC. It encodes CASSYSDSYNEQFF. The chain uses TRBV6-5 and TRBJ2-1; D may be TRBD1 (5 bases). V lost 0 bases and J lost 4, with 7 bases in between. Germline V gives CDR1 MNHEY, CDR2 SVGAGI. The CDR3 has 14 amino acids.